This T cell receptor beta chain was sequenced in a study of T-cell reconstitution after alpha-beta-depleted transplantation in children. Study outcomes and limitations: Among T cells one year after transplant, newly produced cells accounted for most counts and diversity. Expanded graft clones, several hundred of them, were reportedly the source of alpha-beta T cells about two months after transplant. Some patients owed their high day-60 TCRbeta diversity to surviving recipient T cells and thymic progenitors.

It was with unique molecular identifiers that the TCRbeta library was prepared. TCRdb re-called the PCR reads through MiXCR, storing one row per CDR3 protein. The sample has 200,000 or so distinct CDR3 sequences, about 6% seen once; the top ten hold roughly 4.8%. This clonotype occurred many times. Antigen specificity is unknown. V lost 4 bases and J lost 3, with 12 bases in between. The germline gives CDR1 SNHLY, CDR2 FYNNEI. CDR3 length: 14 residues. The rearrangement uses TRBV2 and TRBJ1-2; D perhaps matches TRBD1 (6 bases). The sequence derives from a girl under three years old with combined immunodeficiency, due to receive a stem cell transplant. Sequenced here: PBMCs, sampled before TCRalphabeta/CD19-depleted stem cell transplant. The CDR3 is CASSANREHYGYTF. The CDR3 nucleotides are TGTGCCAGCAGTGCAAACAGGGAACACTATGGCTACACCTTC.